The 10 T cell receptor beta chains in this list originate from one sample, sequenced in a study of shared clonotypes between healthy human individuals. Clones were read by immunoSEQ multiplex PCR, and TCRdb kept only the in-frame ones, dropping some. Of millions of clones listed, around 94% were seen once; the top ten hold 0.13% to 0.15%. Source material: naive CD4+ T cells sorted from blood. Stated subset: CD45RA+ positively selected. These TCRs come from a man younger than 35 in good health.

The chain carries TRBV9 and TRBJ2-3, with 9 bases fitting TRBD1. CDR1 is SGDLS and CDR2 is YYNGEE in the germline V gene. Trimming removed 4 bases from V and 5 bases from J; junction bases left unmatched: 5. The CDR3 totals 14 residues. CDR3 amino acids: CASSPRQGGDTQYF. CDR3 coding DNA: TGTGCCAGCAGCCCCCGACAGGGGGGAGATACGCAGTATTTT.

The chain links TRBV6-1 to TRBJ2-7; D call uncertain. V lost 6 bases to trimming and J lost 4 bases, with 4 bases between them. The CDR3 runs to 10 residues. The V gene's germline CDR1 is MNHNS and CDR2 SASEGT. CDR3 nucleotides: TGTGCCAGCAGAACTTACGAGCAGTACTTC. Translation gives CASRTYEQYF.

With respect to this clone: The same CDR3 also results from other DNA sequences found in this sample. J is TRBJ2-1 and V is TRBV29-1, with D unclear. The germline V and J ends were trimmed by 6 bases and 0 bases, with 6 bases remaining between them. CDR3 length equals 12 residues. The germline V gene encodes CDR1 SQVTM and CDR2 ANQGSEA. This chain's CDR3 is CSVSSSYNEQFF. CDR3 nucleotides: TGCAGCGTCAGTAGCTCCTACAATGAGCAGTTCTTC.

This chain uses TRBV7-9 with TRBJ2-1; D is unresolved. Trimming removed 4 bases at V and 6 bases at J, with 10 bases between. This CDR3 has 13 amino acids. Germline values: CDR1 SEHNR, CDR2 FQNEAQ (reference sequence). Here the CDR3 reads CASSSRAPNEQFF. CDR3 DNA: TGTGCCAGCAGCTCCCGGGCTCCCAATGAGCAGTTCTTC. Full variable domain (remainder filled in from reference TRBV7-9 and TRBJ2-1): DTGVSQNPRHKITKRGQNVTFRCDPISEHNRLYWYRQTLGQGPEFLTYFQNEAQLEKSRLLSDRFSAERPKGSFSTLEIQRTEQGDSAMYLCASSSRAPNEQFFGPGTRLTVL.

The CDR3 coding sequence is TGCGCCAGCAGTGAGGTCCGCGGGGGGGTCACAGATACGCAGTATTTT. This sequence encodes CASSEVRGGVTDTQYF. V gene TRBV10-1 combines with J gene TRBJ2-3, with TRBD2 identical over 9 bases. The CDR3 contains 16 residues. Germline V gives CDR1 WNHNN, CDR2 SYGVQD (reference sequence). J was trimmed by 2 bases and V by 2 bases; bases with no gene match: 5.

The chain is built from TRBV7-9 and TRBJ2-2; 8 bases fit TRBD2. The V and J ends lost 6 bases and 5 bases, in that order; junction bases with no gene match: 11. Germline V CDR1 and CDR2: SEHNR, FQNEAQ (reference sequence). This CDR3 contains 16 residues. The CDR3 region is CASRLTGTRSTGELFF. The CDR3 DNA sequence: TGTGCCAGCAGATTGACCGGGACTAGGTCTACCGGGGAGCTGTTTTTT. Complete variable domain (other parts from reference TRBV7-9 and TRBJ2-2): DTGVSQNPRHKITKRGQNVTFRCDPISEHNRLYWYRQTLGQGPEFLTYFQNEAQLEKSRLLSDRFSAERPKGSFSTLEIQRTEQGDSAMYLCASRLTGTRSTGELFFGEGSRLTVL.

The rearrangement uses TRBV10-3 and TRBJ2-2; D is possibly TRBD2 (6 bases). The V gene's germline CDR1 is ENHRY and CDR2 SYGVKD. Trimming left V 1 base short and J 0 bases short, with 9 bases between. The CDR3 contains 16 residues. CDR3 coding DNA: TGTGCCATCAGTGAGTTCGGAGGGTCGAACACCGGGGAGCTGTTTTTT. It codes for CAISEFGGSNTGELFF.

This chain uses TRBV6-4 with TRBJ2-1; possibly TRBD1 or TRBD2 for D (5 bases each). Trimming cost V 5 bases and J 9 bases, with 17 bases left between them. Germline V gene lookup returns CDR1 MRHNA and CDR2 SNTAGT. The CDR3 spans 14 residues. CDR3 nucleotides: TGTGCCAGCAGTCCCGGGATTCAGGGTGGTGAGCAGTTCTTC. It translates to CASSPGIQGGEQFF.

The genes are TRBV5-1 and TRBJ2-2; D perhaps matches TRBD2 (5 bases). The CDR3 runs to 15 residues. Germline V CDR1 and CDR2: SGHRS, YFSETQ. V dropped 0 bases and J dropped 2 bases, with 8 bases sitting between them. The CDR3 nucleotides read TGCGCCAGCAGCTTGGTCGGGGTAAACACCGGGGAGCTGTTTTTT. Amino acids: CASSLVGVNTGELFF.

The CDR3 loop is CASKPNWEKNTEAFF. Here the CDR3 DNA reads TGTGCCAGCAAGCCGAATTGGGAGAAGAACACTGAAGCTTTCTTT. The V gene is TRBV28, the J gene TRBJ1-1; no definite D call. Per the germline V gene, CDR1 is MDHEN and CDR2 is SYDVKM. The V and J ends lost 7 bases and 1 base respectively, with 16 bases between them. The CDR3 consists of 15 residues. The full variable domain, in which reference TRBV28 and TRBJ1-1 provide the parts outside the CDR3, is DVKVTQSSRYLVKRTGEKVFLECVQDMDHENMFWYRQDPGLGLRLIYFSYDVKMKEKGDIPEGYSVSREKKERFSLILESASTNQTSMYLCASKPNWEKNTEAFFGQGTRLTVV.